The 19 T cell receptor beta chains below were found in one sample sequenced in a study of cytomegalovirus exposure and HLA in healthy donors. The method was immunoSEQ multiplex PCR; TCRdb's version includes in-frame clones alone and lacks a portion of them. The sample yields 250,000 to 400,000 clones, 70% to 90% seen once. The specimen sequenced was PBMCs. These receptor sequences come from a young man in good health and CMV-seronegative.

The chain couples TRBV11-2 to TRBJ1-2, with a tentative D call TRBD1 (6 bases). There are 13 residues in the CDR3. Trimming shortened V by 3 bases and J by 4 bases, and 9 bases separated the two germline ends. Germline CDR1 SGHAT, CDR2 FQNNGV. The CDR3 loop is CASSFNRAYGYTF. CDR3 coding DNA: TGTGCCAGCAGCTTCAACAGGGCCTATGGCTACACCTTC.

The CDR3 spells CATSLDRGTQETQYF. The CDR3 region has the DNA TGTGCCACCAGCCTAGACAGGGGCACCCAAGAGACCCAGTACTTC. The rearrangement uses TRBV15 and TRBJ2-5; 8 bases align to TRBD1. The ends lost 5 bases at V and 1 base at J; junction bases unmatched: 6. Germline CDR1 is LNHNV and CDR2 is YYDKDF (reference sequence). CDR3 length: 15 amino acids.

The V gene is TRBV6-6, the J gene TRBJ2-5, with 9 bases that match TRBD2. Looked up from germline, CDR1 is MNHNY and CDR2 is SVGAGI (reference sequence). With 8 bases clipped from V and 5 bases from J, the junction kept 12 bases outside the gene matches. The CDR3 contains 15 residues. For the CDR3, the DNA is TGTGCCAGCTCCCCCGGACTAGCGAAGTGGGAGACCCAGTACTTC. It specifies CASSPGLAKWETQYF.

V and J are TRBV5-6 and TRBJ1-2; 9 bases fit TRBD1. In germline, CDR1 is SGHDT, CDR2 YYEEEE. The CDR3 has 14 residues. V lost 0 bases to trimming and J lost 4 bases; unmatched junction nucleotides: 1. DNA for the CDR3: TGTGCCAGCAGCTTGGCACAGGGGGCCTATGGCTACACCTTC. Translated: CASSLAQGAYGYTF.

J is TRBJ2-2 and V is TRBV5-4; a possible D gene is TRBD2 (7 bases). Trimming took 0 bases from V and 4 from J, leaving 13 bases between them. The CDR3 is 16 residues long. CDR1 SGHNT and CDR2 YYREEE come from the germline V gene (reference sequence). The CDR3 is CASSLERGAITGELFF. CDR3 DNA: TGTGCCAGCAGCTTGGAACGGGGGGCGATCACCGGGGAGCTGTTTTTT. The full variable domain, completed using reference TRBV5-4 and TRBJ2-2, is ETGVTQSPTHLIKTRGQQVTLRCSSQSGHNTVSWYQQALGQGPQFIFQYYREEENGRGNFPPRFSGLQFPNYSSELNVNALELDDSALYLCASSLERGAITGELFFGEGSRLTVL.

The chain uses TRBV6-6 and TRBJ2-3, with D unresolved. Germline CDR1 reads MNHNY; CDR2 reads SVGAGI (reference sequence). The CDR3 is 14 residues long. Deletions cut 1 base from V and 2 bases from J, with 7 bases between. DNA for the CDR3: TGTGCCAGCAGTTACTTGACTTACACAGATACGCAGTATTTT. As protein: CASSYLTYTDTQYF.

The V call is TRBV9, the J call TRBJ2-2; 8 bases align to TRBD1. Germline CDR1 reads SGDLS; CDR2 reads YYNGEE. The V segment lost 3 bases and the J segment 1 base; nucleotides outside the gene matches: 2. This CDR3 is 15 amino acids long. The CDR3 spells CASSGGTGNTGELFF. The CDR3 bases are TGTGCCAGCAGCGGCGGGACAGGGAACACCGGGGAGCTGTTTTTT.

This clone was found a few times. The chain is built from TRBV6-5 and TRBJ2-7; 8 nucleotides line up with TRBD1. Losses at the gene ends were 6 bases for V and 7 bases for J; bases not matched to a gene: 11. The CDR3 length is 14 residues. Germline V CDR1 and CDR2: MNHEY, SVGAGI. CDR3 DNA sequence: TGTGCCAGCAGGCCACCGGGACAGGCGGGGGAGCAGTACTTC. This encodes CASRPPGQAGEQYF.

The chain carries TRBV5-6 and TRBJ1-5; D is undetermined. The CDR3 loop spans 15 amino acids. The germline gives CDR1 SGHDT, CDR2 YYEEEE. The V and J ends lost 4 bases and 0 bases respectively, with 11 bases between them. The DNA for the CDR3 is TGTGCCAGCAGCCGTCTCAGGAATAGCAATCAGCCCCAGCATTTT. Amino acid sequence: CASSRLRNSNQPQHF.

The rearrangement uses TRBV5-1 and TRBJ1-2; maybe TRBD1 (5 bases). This CDR3 is built from 15 residues. Trimming shortened V by 3 bases and J by 0 bases, and 12 bases separated the two germline ends. CDR1 is SGHRS and CDR2 is YFSETQ in the germline V gene. The CDR3 bases are TGCGCCAGCAGCTATTCGTCAGGGACTAACTATGGCTACACCTTC. This codes for CASSYSSGTNYGYTF.

The chain couples TRBV27 to TRBJ1-1, with a possible D match to TRBD1 (5 bases). In germline, CDR1 is MNHEY, CDR2 SMNVEV (reference sequence). The V and J ends lost 6 bases and 4 bases respectively, with 15 bases between them. CDR3 size: 14 residues. CDR3 residues: CASRDGGEPTEAFF. The CDR3, as DNA: TGTGCCAGCAGGGACGGGGGGGAACCCACTGAAGCTTTCTTT.

This chain links TRBV4-1 with TRBJ2-2, with D perhaps TRBD2 (5 bases). In germline, CDR1 is MGHRA, CDR2 YSYEKL. Trimming removed 4 bases at V and 0 bases at J, with 9 bases between. This CDR3 spans 15 amino acids. The CDR3 DNA reads as TGCGCCAGCAGCCCTAGCTCATCGAACACCGGGGAGCTGTTTTTT. Its protein product is CASSPSSSNTGELFF.

In its sample, this clone was seen once. The chain joins TRBV2 to TRBJ2-5, with 12 bases fitting TRBD1. Germline CDR1 reads SNHLY; CDR2 reads FYNNEI. J was trimmed by 5 bases and V by 5 bases; bases with no gene match: 9. This CDR3 is 16 amino acids long. In DNA form, the CDR3 reads TGTGCCAGCAGTATGACGGGACAGGGGGCTGGCGAGACCCAGTACTTC. Translated: CASSMTGQGAGETQYF.

The chain has TRBV9 and TRBJ1-1; D perhaps matches TRBD1 (5 bases). The length of the CDR3 is 15 residues. CDR1 is SGDLS and CDR2 is YYNGEE in the germline V gene. V gave up 0 bases and J gave up 1 base, with 10 bases separating them. DNA for the CDR3: TGTGCCAGCAGCGTAGCGGTCGGGGGGAACACTGAAGCTTTCTTT. It is translated as CASSVAVGGNTEAFF.

The CDR3 DNA sequence: TGCGCCAGCAGCTTATCCCCGAGGGAGACTGAAGCTTTCTTT. It specifies CASSLSPRETEAFF. This chain uses TRBV5-1 with TRBJ1-1, with unresolved D. CDR3 length equals 14 residues. The germline CDR1 and CDR2 sequences are SGHRS and YFSETQ. V shed 2 bases and J shed 5 bases, with 13 bases lying between them.

The J gene is TRBJ2-7, the V gene TRBV29-1; the D gene is possibly TRBD1 (5 bases). V lost 1 base, J lost 0 bases, and 13 bases lay in between. CDR1 and CDR2 from the germline V gene are SQVTM and ANQGSEA. This CDR3 has 15 residues. The CDR3 protein is CSVEGPSRGSYEQYF. The CDR3 DNA reads as TGCAGCGTTGAAGGACCTTCTAGGGGCTCCTACGAGCAGTACTTC.

The rearrangement links TRBV2 to TRBJ2-1, with D tentatively TRBD2 (5 bases). Per germline, CDR1 SNHLY and CDR2 FYNNEI. This CDR3 has 15 amino acids. The germline V and J ends were trimmed by 3 bases and 0 bases, with 9 bases remaining between them. CDR3 amino acids: CASSDRRSSYNEQFF. Here the CDR3 DNA reads TGTGCCAGCAGTGATCGGAGGAGCTCCTACAATGAGCAGTTCTTC. The complete variable domain, with remaining parts taken from reference TRBV2 and TRBJ2-1, reads EPEVTQTPSHQVTQMGQEVILRCVPISNHLYFYWYRQILGQKVEFLVSFYNNEISEKSEIFDDQFSVERPDGSNFTLKIRSTKLEDSAMYFCASSDRRSSYNEQFFGPGTRLTVL.

The chain employs TRBV11-3 and TRBJ2-7; D uncertain. The V gene lost 1 base and the J gene lost 1 base, with 8 bases spanning the gap. Germline V gives CDR1 SGHNT, CDR2 YENEEA. The CDR3 consists of 14 residues. The CDR3: CASSLGPPSYEQYF. In DNA, the CDR3 is TGTGCCAGCAGCTTAGGTCCCCCTTCCTACGAGCAGTACTTC.

This sequence joins TRBV7-9 and TRBJ2-7, with 7 bases lining up with TRBD2. Germline CDR1 and CDR2: SEHNR and FQNEAQ (reference sequence). The CDR3 totals 15 residues. Losses at the gene ends were 5 bases for V and 3 bases for J; bases not matched to a gene: 10. CDR3 DNA: TGTGCCAGCAGCGATGCCCCCGGGGAGGGCTACGAGCAGTACTTC. This translates into CASSDAPGEGYEQYF. Full variable domain (remainder filled in from reference TRBV7-9 and TRBJ2-7): DTGVSQNPRHKITKRGQNVTFRCDPISEHNRLYWYRQTLGQGPEFLTYFQNEAQLEKSRLLSDRFSAERPKGSFSTLEIQRTEQGDSAMYLCASSDAPGEGYEQYFGPGTRLTVT.